The 28 T cell receptor beta chains below come from one sample, sequenced in a study of CD8 T cells in ankylosing spondylitis. Their antigen targets remain unknown. TCRdb independently ran MiXCR on the 5' RACE reads; one entry per CDR3 protein. The data show 700,000 to 1,000,000 distinct CDR3 sequences, 10% to 15% seen once. Study-wide results and limits: Eight or nine highly homologous variants made up a TCR beta motif that seemed to typify ankylosing spondylitis blood.

The sequencing sample was made of blood, either unsorted or a sorted T cell fraction (not recorded which). The origin of the receptors is a male donor with ankylosing spondylitis.

The chain recombines TRBV11-2 with TRBJ1-5; D is ambiguous. Trimming pared 1 base from V and 1 base from J, leaving 8 bases between. There are 15 residues in the CDR3. Germline loops: CDR1 SGHAT, CDR2 FQNNGV. The CDR3 nucleotides read TGTGCCAGCAGCTTAGGGGGATGGAGCAATCAGCCCCAGCATTTT. Protein: CASSLGGWSNQPQHF.

This clonotype was counted only a few times. J is TRBJ2-1 and V is TRBV19; TRBD1 might be the D (8 bases). V lost 8 bases and J lost 1, with 15 bases in between. The V gene's germline CDR1 is LNHDA and CDR2 SQIVND (reference sequence). This CDR3 comprises 15 residues. CDR3 sequence reads: CASGRDRPSYNEQFF. In nucleotides, the CDR3 is TGTGCCAGTGGGAGGGACAGGCCATCCTACAATGAGCAGTTCTTC.

The chain is built from TRBV7-3 and TRBJ2-1; D is tentatively TRBD1 or TRBD2 (5 bases each). V shed 2 bases and J shed 10 bases, with 6 bases lying between them. CDR1 is SGHTA and CDR2 is FQGTGA in the germline V gene. The CDR3 totals 11 residues. CDR3 residues: CASSLGTEQFF. The DNA of the CDR3 is TGTGCCAGCAGCTTAGGGACCGAGCAGTTCTTC. Variable domain in full (rest from reference TRBV7-3 and TRBJ2-1): GAGVSQTPSNKVTEKGKYVELRCDPISGHTALYWYRQSLGQGPEFLIYFQGTGAADDSGLPNDRFFAVRPEGSVSTLKIQRTERGDSAVYLCASSLGTEQFFGPGTRLTVL.

This clonotype has a single count. The chain links TRBV9 to TRBJ2-3; D is uncertain. The CDR3 covers 12 residues. The germline V gene encodes CDR1 SGDLS and CDR2 YYNGEE. Deletions cut 0 bases from V and 7 bases from J, with 6 bases between. DNA of the CDR3: TGTGCCAGCAGCGTAGAGGTAAATACGCAGTATTTT. It specifies CASSVEVNTQYF.

The sample holds many counts of this clonotype. The rearrangement links TRBV5-1 to TRBJ2-5; TRBD2 might be the D (5 bases). V was shortened by 2 bases and J by 4 bases, with 12 bases between the two germline ends. Germline-derived CDR1 and CDR2 are SGHRS and YFSETQ. CDR3 length: 14 amino acids. This CDR3 reads CASSLLANGETQYF. The CDR3 bases are TGCGCCAGCAGCTTATTAGCGAATGGAGAGACCCAGTACTTC. The complete variable domain, with remaining parts taken from reference TRBV5-1 and TRBJ2-5, reads KAGVTQTPRYLIKTRGQQVTLSCSPISGHRSVSWYQQTPGQGLQFLFEYFSETQRNKGNFPGRFSGRQFSNSRSEMNVSTLELGDSALYLCASSLLANGETQYFGPGTRLLVL.

This clonotype was found a few times. The CDR3 DNA reads TGCGCCAGCAGCCGGATAGCGGGAGGAACAGATACGCAGTATTTT. It specifies CASSRIAGGTDTQYF. This chain joins TRBV4-3 and TRBJ2-3; TRBD2 matches at 10 bases. After removal of 4 bases from V and 3 bases from J, the junction contained 4 bases not matched to a gene. This CDR3 has 15 residues. CDR1 and CDR2 from the germline V gene are LGHNA and YSLEER.

This chain uses TRBV5-6 with TRBJ2-5; TRBD2 might be the D (6 bases). Trimming took 0 bases from V and 7 from J, leaving 16 bases between them. This CDR3 has 15 amino acids. Germline CDR1 is SGHDT and CDR2 is YYEEEE. In DNA form, the CDR3 reads TGTGCCAGCAGCTTGGACTGGACACCCGGGGGGACCCAGTACTTC. It encodes CASSLDWTPGGTQYF.

This clonotype was seen ten or more times. The chain uses TRBV20-1 and TRBJ1-1, with 7 bases matching TRBD1. With 8 bases clipped from V and 4 bases from J, the junction kept 10 bases outside the gene matches. The CDR3 is 13 residues long. CDR1 and CDR2 (germline): DFQATT, SNEGSKA (reference sequence). The CDR3 sequence: CSTLKGAATEAFF. The CDR3 DNA is TGCAGTACTCTGAAGGGGGCGGCCACTGAAGCTTTCTTT.

This clonotype showed up just a few times. The chain links TRBV6-5 to TRBJ2-7; D possibly uses TRBD1 or TRBD2 (5 bases each). Germline CDR1 and CDR2: MNHEY and SVGAGI. CDR3 length: 14 residues. V was pared by 3 bases and J by 4 bases, with 13 bases between. The CDR3 DNA reads as TGTGCCAGCAGTTATTTACCGGGACCTTACGAGCAGTACTTC. Translation: CASSYLPGPYEQYF.

This clonotype was picked up a small number of times. The chain is built from TRBV7-2 and TRBJ2-3; D is uncertain. The CDR3 has 12 amino acids. Trimming left V 5 bases short and J 10 bases short, with 13 bases between. CDR1 and CDR2 (germline): SGHTA, FQGNSA. The chain's CDR3 is CASSLGARAQYF. CDR3 coding DNA: TGTGCCAGCAGCCTCGGAGCAAGGGCGCAGTATTTT.

The chain joins TRBV5-1 to TRBJ2-7, with unresolved D. The CDR3 spans 13 residues. V lost 2 bases to trimming and J lost 3 bases, with 9 bases between them. Per the germline V gene, CDR1 is SGHRS and CDR2 is YFSETQ. The CDR3 bases are TGCGCCAGCAGCTTCAACGGCCACTACGAGCAGTACTTC. This translates into CASSFNGHYEQYF.

This clonotype came up many times. The chain recombines TRBV29-1 with TRBJ2-1; 12 bases are a match to TRBD2. J lost 4 bases, V lost 8 bases, and 9 bases had no gene match. The CDR3 runs to 15 residues. The V gene's germline CDR1 is SQVTM and CDR2 ANQGSEA. CDR3: CSFLRLAGVYNEQFF. Here the CDR3 DNA reads TGCAGCTTTCTCCGACTAGCGGGAGTTTACAATGAGCAGTTCTTC.

The rearrangement uses TRBV9 and TRBJ2-1, with D perhaps matching TRBD1 (5 bases). Per the germline V gene, CDR1 is SGDLS and CDR2 is YYNGEE. There are 14 residues in the CDR3. Trimming stripped 0 bases from V and 3 bases from J, with 7 bases between. As DNA, the CDR3 is TGTGCCAGCAGCGTAGGGGGCCTCTACAATGAGCAGTTCTTC. The encoded protein is CASSVGGLYNEQFF.

V gene TRBV25-1 combines with J gene TRBJ1-4; D uncertain. The germline V gene encodes CDR1 MGHDK and CDR2 SYGVNS. V shed 4 bases and J shed 7 bases, with 13 bases lying between them. The CDR3 consists of 14 residues. Written as DNA, the CDR3 is TGTGCCAGCAGTGGTAATCCTTGGGGTGAAAAACTGTTTTTT. Protein product: CASSGNPWGEKLFF.

The V gene is TRBV20-1, the J gene TRBJ1-2; possibly TRBD1 for D (6 bases). This CDR3 has 13 amino acids. Germline V gene data show CDR1 as DFQATT and CDR2 as SNEGSKA (reference sequence). The V end lost 6 bases, the J end lost 8 bases, and 19 bases lay between the germline ends. The CDR3 here is CSAGPLGAQGYTF. CDR3 coding DNA: TGCAGTGCCGGACCCCTGGGGGCGCAGGGCTACACCTTC.

This clonotype has more than one count but fewer than ten. This rearrangement joins TRBV11-3 to TRBJ2-5, with TRBD1 matching over 8 bases. Germline loops: CDR1 SGHNT, CDR2 YENEEA. This CDR3 contains 15 residues. J was trimmed by 4 bases and V by 3 bases; bases with no gene match: 7. CDR3 sequence: CASSLTFTGGETQYF. In nucleotides, the CDR3 is TGTGCCAGCAGCTTGACCTTCACAGGGGGAGAGACCCAGTACTTC.

The gene calls are TRBV7-2 and TRBJ1-1; D might be TRBD1 (5 bases). The length of the CDR3 is 17 residues. Germline V gene sequence: CDR1 SGHTA, CDR2 FQGNSA. V shed 3 bases and J shed 1 base, with 18 bases lying between them. Written as DNA, the CDR3 is TGTGCCAGCAGCTTCGGGTCGCGAGGCAGGGCGAACACTGAAGCTTTCTTT. As protein: CASSFGSRGRANTEAFF.

This clonotype turned up a few times. This chain links TRBV5-1 with TRBJ1-2, with 7 positions matching TRBD1. The CDR3 consists of 17 residues. V trimming: 3 bases; J trimming: 1 base; junction bases outside the gene matches: 12. Per germline, CDR1 SGHRS and CDR2 YFSETQ. The CDR3 DNA reads TGCGCCAGCAGCTCGGGCCGGGACAGCCGACTTAACTATGGCTACACCTTC. Its protein product is CASSSGRDSRLNYGYTF.

The chain recombines TRBV6-5 with TRBJ2-1; TRBD2 aligns across 9 bases. This CDR3 region has 15 residues. CDR1 and CDR2 from the germline V gene are MNHEY and SVGAGI. V gave up 5 bases and J gave up 5 bases; unmatched junction bases: 7. CDR3 sequence: CASSHQTSGNNEQFF. The CDR3, as DNA: TGTGCCAGCAGTCACCAGACTAGCGGAAACAATGAGCAGTTCTTC.

This clonotype was detected a few times. V usage is TRBV20-1 and J usage is TRBJ2-1, with 9 positions matching TRBD1. The germline CDR1 and CDR2 sequences are DFQATT and SNEGSKA (reference sequence). The CDR3 loop spans 15 amino acids. V was pared by 5 bases and J by 6 bases, with 11 bases of the junction left unmatched. CDR3 sequence (DNA): TGCAGTGCTTACGACCGGACAGGGGCTCCCAATGAGCAGTTCTTC. This codes for CSAYDRTGAPNEQFF.

This clonotype has more than one count but fewer than ten. The chain employs TRBV9 and TRBJ2-1; 13 nucleotides align to TRBD2. Trimming took 0 bases from V and 6 from J; bases not matched to a gene: 0. Looked up from germline, CDR1 is SGDLS and CDR2 is YYNGEE. The length of the CDR3 is 15 residues. Here the CDR3 reads CASSVGLAGGNEQFF. The DNA for the CDR3 is TGTGCCAGCAGCGTAGGACTAGCGGGGGGCAATGAGCAGTTCTTC.

The rearrangement links TRBV4-2 to TRBJ2-3; no definite D call. The CDR3 runs 15 residues. CDR1 and CDR2 (germline): LGHNA, YNFKEQ. V gave up 1 base and J gave up 4 bases, with 12 bases separating them. The CDR3 DNA sequence: TGTGCCAGCAGCCAAGGGTATATGGGTTCAGATACGCAGTATTTT. Translated: CASSQGYMGSDTQYF.

This clonotype was seen at least ten times. The chain joins TRBV6-4 to TRBJ2-2; the D is unclear. Per germline, CDR1 MRHNA and CDR2 SNTAGT. Trimming left V 6 bases short and J 3 bases short, with 8 bases between. This CDR3 is built from 13 residues. CDR3 residues: CASSRQHTGELFF. The CDR3 coding sequence is TGTGCCAGCAGCCGCCAACACACCGGGGAGCTGTTTTTT.

The chain is built from TRBV10-3 and TRBJ2-5; D remains ambiguous. The CDR3 consists of 12 residues. Germline CDR1 is ENHRY and CDR2 is SYGVKD. Trimming left V 3 bases short and J 9 bases short, with 11 bases between. DNA of the CDR3: TGTGCCATCAGTGATAGTCGGTCGGCCCAGTACTTC. Protein: CAISDSRSAQYF.

This clonotype was counted between two and nine times. The rearrangement uses TRBV3-1 and TRBJ2-7, with D perhaps TRBD2 (5 bases). Trimming left V 10 bases short and J 0 bases short, with 13 bases between. Germline CDR1 is LGHDT and CDR2 is YNNKEL (reference sequence). The CDR3 has 13 residues. CDR3 nucleotides: TGTGCCATCCCAGCGGACCTCTCCTACGAGCAGTACTTC. Amino acids: CAIPADLSYEQYF.

This clonotype was seen a handful of times. The J gene is TRBJ1-5, the V gene TRBV20-1; a weak D match, TRBD1 (5 bases). In germline, CDR1 is DFQATT, CDR2 SNEGSKA (reference sequence). Trimming cost V 4 bases and J 0 bases, with 10 bases left between them. The CDR3 is 14 amino acids. The CDR3, as DNA: TGCAGTGCTACCAGGGCGTATAGCAATCAGCCCCAGCATTTT. This translates into CSATRAYSNQPQHF.

This clonotype has just a few counts. The chain uses TRBV20-1 and TRBJ2-1, with D possibly being TRBD1 or TRBD2 (5 bases each). CDR1 DFQATT and CDR2 SNEGSKA come from the germline V gene (reference sequence). The ends were cut back, 2 bases at V and 3 bases at J, with 20 bases in the middle. The CDR3 is 17 residues long. The chain's CDR3 is CSARIAIPGPFYNEQFF. The CDR3, as DNA: TGCAGTGCTAGAATTGCGATCCCGGGGCCGTTCTACAATGAGCAGTTCTTC.

Only a few counts were recorded for this clonotype. The rearrangement links TRBV7-9 to TRBJ1-1; possibly TRBD1 for D (5 bases). V was pared by 3 bases and J by 10 bases, with 15 bases between. The CDR3 extends over 13 amino acids. The V gene's germline CDR1 is SEHNR and CDR2 FQNEAQ (reference sequence). CDR3 in amino acids: CASSFETRGGAFF. CDR3 DNA sequence: TGTGCCAGCAGCTTTGAGACCCGTGGGGGAGCTTTCTTT.